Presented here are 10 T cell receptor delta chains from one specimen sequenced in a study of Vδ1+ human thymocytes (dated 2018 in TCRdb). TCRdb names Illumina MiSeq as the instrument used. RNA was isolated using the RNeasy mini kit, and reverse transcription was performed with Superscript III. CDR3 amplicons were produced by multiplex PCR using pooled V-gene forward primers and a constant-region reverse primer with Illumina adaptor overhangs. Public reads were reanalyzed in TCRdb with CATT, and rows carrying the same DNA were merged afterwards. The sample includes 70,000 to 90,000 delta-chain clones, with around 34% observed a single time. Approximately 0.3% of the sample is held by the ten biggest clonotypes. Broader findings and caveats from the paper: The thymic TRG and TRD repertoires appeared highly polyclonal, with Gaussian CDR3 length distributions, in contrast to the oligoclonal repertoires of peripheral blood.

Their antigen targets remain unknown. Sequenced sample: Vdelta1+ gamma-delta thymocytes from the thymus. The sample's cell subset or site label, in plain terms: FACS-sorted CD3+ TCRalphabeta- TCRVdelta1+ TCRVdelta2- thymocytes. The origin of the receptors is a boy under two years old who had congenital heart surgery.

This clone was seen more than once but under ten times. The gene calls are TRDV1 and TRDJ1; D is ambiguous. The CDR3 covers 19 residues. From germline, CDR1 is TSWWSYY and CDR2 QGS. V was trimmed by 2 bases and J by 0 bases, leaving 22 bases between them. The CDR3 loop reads CALGEMMPFILENTDKLIF. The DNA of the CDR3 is TGTGCTCTTGGGGAAATGATGCCTTTCATCCTGGAGAACACCGATAAACTCATCTTT.

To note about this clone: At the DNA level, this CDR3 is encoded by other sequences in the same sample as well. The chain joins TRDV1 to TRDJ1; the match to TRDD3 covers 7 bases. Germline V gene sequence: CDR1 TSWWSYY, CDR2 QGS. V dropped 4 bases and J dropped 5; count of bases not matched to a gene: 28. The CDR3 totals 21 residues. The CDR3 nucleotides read TGTGCTCTTGGGGCCATCCGCGATTTTCCCCCTTGGGGGACACAGCTGGATAAACTCATCTTT. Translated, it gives CALGAIRDFPPWGTQLDKLIF.

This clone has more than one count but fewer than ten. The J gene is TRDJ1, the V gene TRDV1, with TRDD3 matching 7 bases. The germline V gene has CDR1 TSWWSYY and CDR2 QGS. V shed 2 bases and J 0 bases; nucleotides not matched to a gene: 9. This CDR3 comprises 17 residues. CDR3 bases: TGTGCTCTTGGGGAAAAAACTGCTGGGGGGTACACCGATAAACTCATCTTT. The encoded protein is CALGEKTAGGYTDKLIF.

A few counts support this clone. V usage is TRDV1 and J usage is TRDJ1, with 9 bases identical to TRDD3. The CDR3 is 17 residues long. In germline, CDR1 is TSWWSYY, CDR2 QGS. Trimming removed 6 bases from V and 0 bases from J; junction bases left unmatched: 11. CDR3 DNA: TGTGCTCTTGGAGGATCCCTTACTGGGGGACACACCGATAAACTCATCTTT. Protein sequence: CALGGSLTGGHTDKLIF.

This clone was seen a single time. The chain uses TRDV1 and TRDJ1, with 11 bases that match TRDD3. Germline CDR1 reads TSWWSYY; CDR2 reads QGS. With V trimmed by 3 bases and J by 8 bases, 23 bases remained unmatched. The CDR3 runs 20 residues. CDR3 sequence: CALGEFILPTKLGDRVKLIF. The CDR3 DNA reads TGTGCTCTTGGGGAGTTTATCCTTCCTACGAAACTGGGGGATAGAGTGAAACTCATCTTT.

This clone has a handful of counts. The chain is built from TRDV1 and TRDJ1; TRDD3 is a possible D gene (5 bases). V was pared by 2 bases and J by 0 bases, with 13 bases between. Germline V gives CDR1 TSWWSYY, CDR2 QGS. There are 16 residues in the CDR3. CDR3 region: CALGESRGPYTDKLIF. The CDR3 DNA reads TGTGCTCTTGGGGAAAGCAGGGGACCATACACCGATAAACTCATCTTT.

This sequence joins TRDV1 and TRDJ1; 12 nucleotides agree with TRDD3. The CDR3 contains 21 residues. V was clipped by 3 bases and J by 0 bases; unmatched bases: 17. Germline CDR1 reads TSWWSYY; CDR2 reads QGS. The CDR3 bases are TGTGCTCTTGGGGAGACCCCCTACTGGGGGATACTCCCACCTTACACCGATAAACTCATCTTT. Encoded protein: CALGETPYWGILPPYTDKLIF.

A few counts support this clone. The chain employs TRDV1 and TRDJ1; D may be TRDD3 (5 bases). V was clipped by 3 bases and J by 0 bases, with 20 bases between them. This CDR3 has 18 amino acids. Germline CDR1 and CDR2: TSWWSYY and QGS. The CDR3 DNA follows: TGTGCTCTTGGGGACTTACCCCATCCGGGGGTCAACACCGATAAACTCATCTTT. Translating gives CALGDLPHPGVNTDKLIF.

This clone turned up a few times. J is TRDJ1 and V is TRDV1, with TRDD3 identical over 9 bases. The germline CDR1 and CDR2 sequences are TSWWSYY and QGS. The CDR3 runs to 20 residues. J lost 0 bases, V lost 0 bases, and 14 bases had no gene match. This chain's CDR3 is CALGELTDWGNTDYTDKLIF. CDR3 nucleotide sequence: TGTGCTCTTGGGGAACTGACGGACTGGGGGAACACAGATTACACCGATAAACTCATCTTT.

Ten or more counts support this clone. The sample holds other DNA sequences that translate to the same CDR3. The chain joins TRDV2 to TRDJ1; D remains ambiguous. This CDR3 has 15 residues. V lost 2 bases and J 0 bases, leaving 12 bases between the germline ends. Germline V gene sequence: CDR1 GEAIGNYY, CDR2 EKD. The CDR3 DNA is TGTGCCTGTGACATACTGAGACAGTACACCGATAAACTCATCTTT. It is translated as CACDILRQYTDKLIF.